The 11 T cell receptor beta chains reported below all come from one sample, sequenced in a study of T cells in women clearing cervical HPV infection. Here immunoSEQ multiplex PCR was the method, and the copy in TCRdb shows in-frame clones only, minus some. The table counts some 40,000 clones; less than 6% lies in the top ten. The sequenced sample was blood buffy coat. All receptors come from a woman aged 18 to 75 with a cervical HPV16 infection that either progressed to CIN3+ or cleared (not recorded which).

About this clone: The read terminates 3 residues before the CDR3 end, so the remaining end is supplied by the germline J gene. The chain couples TRBV7-3 to TRBJ2-2; TRBD1 might be the D (5 bases). CDR1 is SGHTA, CDR2 FQGTGA, per germline. V dropped 4 bases and J dropped 3 bases, with 9 bases sitting between them. This CDR3 spans 14 amino acids. The DNA read from the CDR3 is TGTGCCAGCAGCTATCAGGGATACACCGGGGAG. This gives the protein CASSYQGYTGE. The whole CDR3 is CASSYQGYTGELFF.

Concerning this clone itself: The read terminates 3 residues before the CDR3 end, so the remaining end is supplied by the germline J gene. The V and J genes are TRBV19 and TRBJ1-2; D is unclear. The CDR3 covers 13 residues. Germline V gives CDR1 LNHDA, CDR2 SQIVND (reference sequence). The DNA read from the CDR3 is TGTGCCAGTAGCCGCGGAGAGCGGTACGAC. Translating it yields CASSRGERYD. The CDR3 in its entirety is CASSRGERYDYTF.

As for this clone: The read terminates 3 residues before the CDR3 end, so the remaining end is supplied by the germline J gene. This chain uses TRBV5-1 with TRBJ1-4; 9 bases line up with TRBD1. The CDR3 loop spans 15 amino acids. V gave up 4 bases and J gave up 8 bases; unmatched junction bases: 9. CDR1 SGHRS and CDR2 YFSETQ come from the germline V gene. The CDR3 bases that were read are TGCGCCAGCAGCCTAACAGGGGGCGCGGGGGAAAAA. Its protein product is CASSLTGGAGEK. The entire CDR3 sequence reads CASSLTGGAGEKLFF.

Comment on this clone: The DNA ends 3 residues before the CDR3 does, and the rest of the CDR3 is filled in from the germline J gene. The chain has TRBV7-2 and TRBJ2-2; possibly TRBD2 for D (6 bases). Germline-derived CDR1 and CDR2 are SGHTA and FQGNSA. The CDR3 length is 15 residues. The V end lost 2 bases, the J end lost 4 bases, and 11 bases lay between the germline ends. The sequenced CDR3 bases are TGTGCCAGCAGCTTAAGACTAGTCGGCACCGGGGAG. Translating it yields CASSLRLVGTGE. In full, the CDR3 reads CASSLRLVGTGELFF.

Remarks on this clone: The read finishes 3 residues shy of the CDR3 end, and the germline J gene is used to complete it. Distinct nucleotide sequences in the sample also encode this CDR3. The chain employs TRBV14 and TRBJ1-2; D unclear. Looked up from germline, CDR1 is SGHDN and CDR2 is FVKESK. This CDR3 has 16 residues. V was pared by 1 base and J by 1 base, with 13 bases between. The covered CDR3 bases are TGTGCCAGCAGCCAAGTGGGTGACACTAGTAACTATGGC. This gives the protein CASSQVGDTSNYG. The CDR3 in full is CASSQVGDTSNYGYTF.

Of note for this clone: The read ends 3 residues before the CDR3 terminus; that terminus is restored from the germline J gene. V gene TRBV5-4 combines with J gene TRBJ2-3; TRBD2 is a possible D gene (6 bases). V was shortened by 3 bases and J by 3 bases, with 17 bases between the two germline ends. The CDR3 length is 16 residues. Germline CDR1 is SGHNT and CDR2 is YYREEE (reference sequence). The chain's CDR3 is CASSSPGIAVTDTQYF. The part of the CDR3 DNA that was read is TGTGCCAGCAGCTCCCCCGGGATAGCGGTAACAGATACG.

Concerning this clone itself: The missing CDR3 end, 3 residues past where the read stops, is filled in from the germline J gene. The J gene is TRBJ2-2, the V gene TRBV19; 7 nucleotides agree with TRBD2. V lost 4 bases to trimming and J lost 4 bases; unmatched junction nucleotides: 3. CDR1 is LNHDA and CDR2 is SQIVND in the germline V gene (reference sequence). The CDR3 is 14 residues long. The sequenced part of the CDR3 DNA is TGTGCCAGTAGTACAGCGGGACTCACCGGGGAG. This encodes CASSTAGLTGE. In full, the CDR3 is CASSTAGLTGELFF.

A word on this clone: With the read ending 3 residues before the CDR3 end, the germline J gene is used to fill in that end. This chain connects TRBV7-2 to TRBJ2-3; D uncertain. The V and J ends lost 2 bases and 6 bases respectively, with 12 bases between them. Germline CDR1 SGHTA, CDR2 FQGNSA. The CDR3 runs 14 residues. The CDR3 here is CASSLSRNSDTQYF. The sequenced part of the CDR3 DNA is TGTGCCAGCAGCTTAAGCAGGAATTCGGATACG. The variable domain in full, completed from reference TRBV7-2 and TRBJ2-3, reads GAGVSQSPSNKVTEKGKDVELRCDPISGHTALYWYRQSLGQGLEFLIYFQGNSAPDKSGLPSDRFSAERTGGSVSTLTIQRTQQEDSAVYLCASSLSRNSDTQYFGPGTRLTVL.

As for this clone: The observed sequence ends 3 residues before the CDR3 terminus, with the missing tail filled in from the germline J gene. V usage is TRBV19 and J usage is TRBJ2-1; 10 bases are a match to TRBD2. The length of the CDR3 is 14 residues. The germline V gene has CDR1 LNHDA and CDR2 SQIVND (reference sequence). V shed 7 bases and J 5 bases; nucleotides not matched to a gene: 5. The part of the CDR3 DNA that was read is TGTGCCAGTATAAGGACTAGCGGAGACAATGAG. It translates to CASIRTSGDNE. The complete CDR3 protein is CASIRTSGDNEQFF.

Details on this clone: The read gets to within 3 residues of the CDR3 end, and the germline J gene fills in the rest. The J gene is TRBJ1-4, the V gene TRBV7-3; the D gene is possibly TRBD1 (6 bases). V was trimmed by 4 bases and J by 1 base, leaving 10 bases between them. The CDR3 has 15 residues. CDR1 is SGHTA and CDR2 is FQGTGA in the germline V gene. The CDR3 region is CASSSGTLTNEKLFF. The covered CDR3 bases are TGTGCCAGCAGCTCGGGGACATTAACTAATGAAAAA.

Turning to this clone: The CDR3 extends 3 residues past the end of the read, so its final part is completed from the germline J gene. The J gene is TRBJ2-5, the V gene TRBV18; D uncertain. CDR3 length: 12 amino acids. The ends were cut back, 2 bases at V and 4 bases at J, with 5 bases in the middle. CDR1 and CDR2 from the germline V gene are KGHSH and LQKENI. The CDR3 DNA, read in part, is TGTGCCAGCTCACCAGAGCGAGAGACC. It codes for CASSPERET. The whole CDR3 sequence reads CASSPERETQYF.